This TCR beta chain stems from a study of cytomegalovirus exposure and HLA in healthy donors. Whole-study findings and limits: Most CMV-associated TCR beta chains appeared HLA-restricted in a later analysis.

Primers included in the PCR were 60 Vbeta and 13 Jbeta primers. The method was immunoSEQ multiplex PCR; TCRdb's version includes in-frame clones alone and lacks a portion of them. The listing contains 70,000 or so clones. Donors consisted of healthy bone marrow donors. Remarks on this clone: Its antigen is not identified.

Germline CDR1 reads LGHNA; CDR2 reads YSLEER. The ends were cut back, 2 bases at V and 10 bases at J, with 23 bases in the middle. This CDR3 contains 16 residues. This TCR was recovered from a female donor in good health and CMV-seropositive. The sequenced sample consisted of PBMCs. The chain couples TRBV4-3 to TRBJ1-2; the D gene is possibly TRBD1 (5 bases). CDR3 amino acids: CASSQWFLQVGFDYTF. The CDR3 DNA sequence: TGCGCCAGCAGCCAATGGTTTTTACAGGTCGGATTTGACTACACCTTC.